This T cell receptor beta chain was retrieved from a study of beta chain features in type 1 diabetes. Expressed TCRB transcripts got sequenced, as all isolated RNA was reverse transcribed. Profiled with immunoSEQ multiplex PCR; TCRdb holds only in-frame clones, not every one. Of roughly 730,000 clones listed, 13% are singletons. The length of the CDR3 is 14 residues. J lost 0 bases, V lost 6 bases, and 3 bases had no gene match. Germline V gene data show CDR1 as KGHSH and CDR2 as LQKENI. Study-level results: Moderate but significant shortening of TCRB CDR3s was recorded in all four CD4+ subsets from Type 1 diabetes patients.

This clone was detected a few times. Its antigen is undetermined. Specimen: naive CD4+ T cells from blood. This TCR came from a man younger than 35 with type 1 diabetes. The rearrangement joins TRBV18 to TRBJ2-3, with 7 positions matching TRBD1. CDR3 loop: CASSLGQSTDTQYF. The CDR3 region has the DNA TGTGCCAGCTCCCTGGGACAGAGCACAGATACGCAGTATTTT.